What follows describes a single TCR beta chain. This sample is part of a study of blood T cell repertoires in COVID-19. In the study overall: Material from acute and convalescent COVID-19 was sourced from the United States, Italy and Spain. Nucleic acid was either cDNA or gDNA, and it came from T cells, B-cell-depleted T cells, or PBMCs.

The trim removed 5 bases at V and 4 bases at J, leaving 7 bases unmatched. The CDR3 is 15 amino acids. The germline CDR1 and CDR2 sequences are KGHSH and LQKENI. Source study methods: Counts of nucleated cells, estimated from reference gene primer amplification, were obtained. Using immunoSEQ multiplex PCR, the repertoire was profiled, and TCRdb retains in-frame clones only, with some absent. That table furnishes V, J and clone size, whereas the DNA furnished D and trimming. Among 220,000 or so clones listed, 82% were seen once. This clonotype originated in a woman aged 80 or over with acute or convalescent COVID-19. The sequenced material came from peripheral blood. The chain recombines TRBV18 with TRBJ2-1; TRBD1 matches at 8 bases. The CDR3 spells CASSSRQGLYNEQFF. In DNA form, the CDR3 reads TGTGCCAGCTCATCTCGACAGGGGCTATACAATGAGCAGTTCTTC.